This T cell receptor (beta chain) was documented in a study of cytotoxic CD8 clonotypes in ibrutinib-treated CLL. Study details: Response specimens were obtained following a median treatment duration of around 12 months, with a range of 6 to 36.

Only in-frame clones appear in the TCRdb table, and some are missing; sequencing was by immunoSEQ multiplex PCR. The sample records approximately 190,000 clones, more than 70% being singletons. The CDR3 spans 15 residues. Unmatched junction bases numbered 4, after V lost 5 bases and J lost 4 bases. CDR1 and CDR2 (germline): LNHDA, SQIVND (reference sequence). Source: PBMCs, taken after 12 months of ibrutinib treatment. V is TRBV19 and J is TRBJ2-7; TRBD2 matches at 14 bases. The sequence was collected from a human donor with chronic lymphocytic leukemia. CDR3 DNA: TGTGCCAGTAGTGCCGGGACTAGCGGGGGTTACGAGCAGTACTTC. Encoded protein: CASSAGTSGGYEQYF.